This TCR beta chain appears in the sequencing data of a study of radiotherapy plus CTLA-4 blockade in lung cancer. The repertoire was sequenced with immunoSEQ multiplex PCR; TCRdb's copy has only in-frame clones and lacks some. The sample holds more than 40,000 clones; roughly 76% are singletons and the top ten take roughly 11%. Germline CDR1 is SGDLS and CDR2 is YYNGEE. The CDR3 runs to 13 residues. V lost 7 bases and J 6 bases, leaving 11 bases between the germline ends. About this clone: Its antigen is unknown.

Findings and limits, study-wide: Some TCR clones had been derived from tumors. These clones expanded in peripheral blood after radiotherapy plus ipilimumab. Response, reportedly, was best predicted by interferon-beta along with early blood T cell clone dynamics.

Focal radiation with ipilimumab CTLA-4 blockade was given to patients with chemo-refractory metastatic non-small-cell lung cancer. The TCR was taken from a human donor with non-small cell lung cancer who had stable disease on radiotherapy plus ipilimumab. The V call is TRBV9, the J call TRBJ1-6; the D is unclear. The sample in question was peripheral blood, obtained from a patient treated with radiotherapy plus ipilimumab. The CDR3 sequence is CASSEGINSPLHF. CDR3 DNA sequence: TGTGCCAGCTCAGAGGGCATTAATTCACCCCTCCACTTT.